This record covers a single T cell receptor (beta chain). Its specificity is not known. This sample was taken from a study of cytomegalovirus exposure and HLA in healthy donors. Looking at the study overall: The same platform was used for the 120 validation repertoires and the approximately 670 first-cohort repertoires, a later analysis reported. General study results and limits: Listed as cytomegalovirus-associated were 150 or so TCR beta chains. Reports showed the classifier diagnosing cytomegalovirus status with high specificity and sensitivity.

Here immunoSEQ multiplex PCR was the method, and the copy in TCRdb shows in-frame clones only, minus some. The data contain about 110,000 clones, roughly nine tenths of them singletons. With 5 bases clipped from V and 0 bases from J, the junction kept 9 bases outside the gene matches. The CDR3 contains 18 residues. This sequence joins TRBV23-1 and TRBJ2-6; 8 nucleotides align to TRBD1. TRBV23-1 is given ORF status, its function remaining uncertain. This receptor was taken from a woman between 18 and 29 years old in good health and CMV-seronegative. Sequenced sample: PBMCs. The CDR3 is CASSSRQGFLSGANVLTF. The CDR3 DNA is TGCGCCAGCAGTTCCCGACAGGGGTTTCTCTCTGGGGCCAACGTCCTGACTTTC.